This record concerns one T cell receptor beta chain sequence. This clonotype was seen a handful of times. What antigen it recognizes has not been identified. No qualities accompany the bases; no much larger clone lies one base away. PBMCs were isolated by Ficoll-Paque density gradient centrifugation. This sample was included in a study of T-cell memory formation after mild COVID-19 (dated by TCRdb to the early 2020s). Looking at the study overall: TCR sequence clusters from the two donors were largely donor specific. T-cell clones expanding and contracting after mild COVID-19 in a couple of donors were tracked by longitudinal TCRalpha and TCRbeta repertoire sequencing. The cohort was made up of two young adult volunteers, one female and one male, who were previously healthy.

The sequencer listed for this sample is Illumina NovaSeq 6000. TCRalpha and TCRbeta cDNA libraries were constructed by 5'RACE with constant-segment primers, with sample barcodes and unique molecular identifiers being introduced. Trizol reagent was used to extract RNA from every sample. Library amplification was performed in two PCR steps, and a second sample barcode and Illumina TruSeq adapters were introduced in the second step. Sequencing of libraries was performed on an Illumina NovaSeq with 2 x 150 bp paired-end reads. Per the original workflow: Reads were demultiplexed and collapsed into UMI-guided consensus sequences with migec v1.2.7. Using mixcr v2.1.11, the UMI consensuses were aligned to TRA and TRB V and J templates and assembled into clonotypes. Expanded or contracted clonotypes were those called significant by both edgeR and NoisET, with noise models trained on biological replicates. For edgeR calls, the thresholds were a false discovery rate-adjusted p below 0.01 and a log2 fold-change of 1. As an exploratory analysis of dynamics, max-normalized trajectories of the 1000 most abundant clonotypes were examined with PCA combined with hierarchical clustering. Each responding clone was given a CD4 or CD8 phenotype based on the CD4+ and CD8+ repertoires, which had been sequenced separately. TCRdb took the public reads, trimmed them with fastp at Q25, ran MiXCR for clone calling and kept in-frame beta chains. For every CDR3 protein sequence, its rows merge into one entry that carries the most common genes and DNA. TCRdb assigned the V and J calls; the authors' analysis was not used. The table for this sample lists about 150,000 distinct CDR3 sequences; about 14% of them were counted only once. Jointly, the top ten make up roughly an eighth of the sample.

What the study reported, not specific to this receptor: Only a couple of mild cases were covered in the study, and larger cohorts including severe cases with pre-infection samples were considered necessary. Clones that contracted from day 15 to 85 showed balanced CD4/CD8 phenotypes, whereas a second wave of clones that expanded from day 15 to 37 leaned towards CD4+. The second-wave clones that peaked on day 37 were not confirmed to be SARS-CoV-2 specific. Some responding clones were found in pre-infection memory, which suggests that pre-existing cross-reactive memory T cells took part in the SARS-CoV-2 response. Contracting CD4+ clones appeared mostly in the CM and EM memory subsets, whereas CD8+ clones were enriched in EMRA.

CDR1 and CDR2 are read off the germline V gene as SGHVS and FNYEAQ. The CDR3 has 14 amino acids, counting the end cysteine and phenylalanine. The entry retains the CDR3 DNA only, 42 bases that are in frame from base 1. The V end loses 0 bases and the J end loses 3 bases, and a stretch of 9 bases separates them. Source material: PBMCs or a T cell subset sorted from them (not recorded which). The TCR comes from an adult woman who had mild COVID-19 (a few samples of this study predate the infection). The sample titles of this study are shuffled in the database, so cell type and time point are left out; the donor was told from shared clones. The V and J genes are TRBV7-6 and TRBJ2-7, and perhaps TRBD1 as D gene, on 5 matching bases. The nucleotide sequence reads TGTGCCAGCAGCTTAGCGCCAGGGAACTACGAGCAGTACTTC. This encodes CASSLAPGNYEQYF.